Sequencing of this T cell receptor beta chain was carried out in a study of shared clonotypes between healthy human individuals. Study details: Donors were two women and three men aged 18 to 49.

Germline CDR1 is SGHTA and CDR2 is FQGNSA. V lost 8 bases and J 9 bases, leaving 13 bases between the germline ends. The CDR3 consists of 12 residues. The data were produced by immunoSEQ multiplex PCR, yet TCRdb's version contains in-frame clones alone and is incomplete. Here the sample spans some 1.5 million clones, around 97% being singletons. This clone was counted between two and nine times. The rearrangement uses TRBV7-2 and TRBJ2-2; D could derive from TRBD1 or TRBD2 (5 bases each). The receptor was derived from a man under 40 in good health. The sample comprised naive CD4+ T cells sorted from blood. The subset: CD45RA+ positively selected. CDR3 sequence reads: CASLGVTRELFF. The CDR3 nucleotides are TGTGCCAGCTTGGGGGTTACCCGGGAGCTGTTTTTT.